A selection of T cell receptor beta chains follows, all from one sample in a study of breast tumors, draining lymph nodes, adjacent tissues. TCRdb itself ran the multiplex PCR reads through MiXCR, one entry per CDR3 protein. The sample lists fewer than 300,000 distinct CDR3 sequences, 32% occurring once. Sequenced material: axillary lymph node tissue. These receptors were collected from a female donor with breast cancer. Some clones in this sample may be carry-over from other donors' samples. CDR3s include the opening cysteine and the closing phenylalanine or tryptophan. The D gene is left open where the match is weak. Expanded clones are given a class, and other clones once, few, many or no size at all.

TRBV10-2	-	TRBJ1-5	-	TGCGCCAGCAGGGGGGGGGATAAGTTCGGTCAGCCCCAGCATTTT	CASRGGDKFGQPQHF
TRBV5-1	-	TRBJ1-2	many	TGCGCCAGCAGCTTGGCTCCAGGGGCGACCTATGGCTACACCTTC	CASSLAPGATYGYTF
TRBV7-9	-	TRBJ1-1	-	TGTGCCAGCAGCCATAACCGGGTCGGGACTGAAGCTTTCTTT	CASSHNRVGTEAFF
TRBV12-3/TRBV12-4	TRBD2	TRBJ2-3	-	TGTGCCAGCAGTCCGACTAGCGGGACAACCACAGATCTGCAGTATTTT	CASSPTSGTTTDLQYF
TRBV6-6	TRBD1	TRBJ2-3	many	TGTGCCAGCAGATTGACAGGGAGCACAGATACGCAGTATTTT	CASRLTGSTDTQYF
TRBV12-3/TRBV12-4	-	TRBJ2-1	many	TGTGCCAGCAGTTTTAGCAGGTACAATGAGCAGTTCTTC	CASSFSRYNEQFF
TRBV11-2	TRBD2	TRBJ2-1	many	TGTGCCAGCAGCCCGTACTCACTAGCGGGAGAAGGCAATGAGCAGTTCTTC	CASSPYSLAGEGNEQFF
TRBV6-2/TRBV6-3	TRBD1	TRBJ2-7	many	TGTGCCAGCAGTTACGGCGGGACAGGCGGGTACGAGCAGTACTTC	CASSYGGTGGYEQYF
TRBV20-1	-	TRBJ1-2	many	TGCAGTGCTAGAGATCGCAAACTTTATGGCTACACCTTC	CSARDRKLYGYTF
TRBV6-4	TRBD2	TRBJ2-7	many	TGTGCCAGCAGTGACATTAAAGCGGGGCACTACGAGCAGTACTTC	CASSDIKAGHYEQYF
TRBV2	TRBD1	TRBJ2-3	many	TGTGCCAGCAACCGGGACAGGGTAGATACGCAGTATTTT	CASNRDRVDTQYF
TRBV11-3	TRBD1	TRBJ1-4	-	TGTGCCAGCAGGATAGCGCAGGGGGTTTCTAATGAAAAACTGTTTTTT	CASRIAQGVSNEKLFF
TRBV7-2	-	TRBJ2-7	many	TGTGCCAGCAGCTTAGAGCGAGCGGAAAGCTCCTGCGAGCAGTACTTC	CASSLERAESSCEQYF
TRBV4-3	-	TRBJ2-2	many	TGCGCCAGCAGCCAAGAAGTTATGCTGAACACCGGGGAGCTGTTTTTT	CASSQEVMLNTGELFF
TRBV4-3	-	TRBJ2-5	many	TGCGCCAGCAGCCAAGTAGGAGGGGGGGAAGAGACCCAGTACTTC	CASSQVGGGEETQYF
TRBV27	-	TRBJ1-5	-	TGTGCCAGCAGTGCCCAGGGAACCGGCAATCAGCCCCAGCATTTT	CASSAQGTGNQPQHF
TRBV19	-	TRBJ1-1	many	TGTGCCAGTAGTTGGGGAGGGTCGAACACTGAAGCTTTCTTT	CASSWGGSNTEAFF
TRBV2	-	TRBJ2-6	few	TGTGCCAGCAGTGTAGCGAGACAGGGGGCCAACGTCCTGACTTTC	CASSVARQGANVLTF